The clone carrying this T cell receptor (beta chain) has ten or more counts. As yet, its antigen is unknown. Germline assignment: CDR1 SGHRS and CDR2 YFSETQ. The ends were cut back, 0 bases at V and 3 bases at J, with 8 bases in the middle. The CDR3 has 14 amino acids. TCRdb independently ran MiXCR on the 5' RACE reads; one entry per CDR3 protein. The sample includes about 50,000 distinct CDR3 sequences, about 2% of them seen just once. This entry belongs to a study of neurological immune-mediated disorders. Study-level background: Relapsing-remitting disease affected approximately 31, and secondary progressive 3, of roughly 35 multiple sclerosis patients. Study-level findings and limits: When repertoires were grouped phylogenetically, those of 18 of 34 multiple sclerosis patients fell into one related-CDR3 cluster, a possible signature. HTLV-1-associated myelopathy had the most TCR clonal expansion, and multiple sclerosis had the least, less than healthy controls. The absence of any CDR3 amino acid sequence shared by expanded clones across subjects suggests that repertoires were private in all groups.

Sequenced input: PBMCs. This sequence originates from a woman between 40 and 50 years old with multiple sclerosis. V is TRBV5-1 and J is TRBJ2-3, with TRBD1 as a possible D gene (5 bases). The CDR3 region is CASSLERGTDTQYF. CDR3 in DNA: TGCGCCAGCAGCTTGGAAAGGGGTACAGATACGCAGTATTTT.